Many counts were recorded for the clone carrying this T cell receptor (beta chain). Its specificity is not known. Amplification targeted the TCR beta CDR3 regions, with RNA transcripts as the source material. HTBI-primed first-round RT-PCR preceded second-round multiplex PCR. TCRdb passed the multiplex PCR reads through MiXCR, listing each CDR3 protein once. Of roughly 480,000 distinct CDR3 sequences in the sample, approximately 14% are singletons; the top ten hold roughly 10%. In this cohort, patients with other autoimmune diseases, uncontrolled infections, pregnancy or lactation were excluded. Fresh peripheral blood, approximately 10 ml, was the PBMC source. V lost 7 bases to trimming and J lost 5 bases, with 14 bases between them. This CDR3 contains 13 residues. Germline-derived CDR1 and CDR2 are MDHEN and SYDVKM. The data are from a study of Graves' ophthalmopathy and Graves' hyperthyroidism. Whole-study findings and limits: As the model predicted ophthalmopathy progression, it achieved a sensitivity of 65% to 71% and a specificity of about 72%.

The receptor was isolated from a woman between 25 and 40 years old with Graves' ophthalmopathy. The V call is TRBV28, the J call TRBJ1-2, with D possibly matching TRBD1 (5 bases). Sequencing was carried out using blood. CDR3 residues: CASTTGLLYGYTF. In nucleotides, the CDR3 is TGTGCCAGCACTACAGGCCTTCTTTATGGCTACACCTTC.